This T cell receptor (beta chain) derives from a study of cytomegalovirus exposure and HLA in healthy donors. Study-wide background: Previous work identified 117 million unique TCR beta sequences from roughly 170 million T cells. Samples from HLA-typed donors yielded about 85 million unique TCRs in an early data release. Study observations and caveats: Among the most significant clusters, several appeared linked to common viral pathogens in a later analysis. Other equally common chains were less clonally expanded than HLA-associated TCR beta chains, a later analysis showed.

Germline lookup yields CDR1 MGHDK and CDR2 SYGVNS. Trimming left V 0 bases short and J 0 bases short, with 9 bases between. This CDR3 comprises 16 residues. This clone occurred a few times. Its specificity is not known. The PCR employed 60 Vbeta primers together with 13 Jbeta primers. Sequencing used immunoSEQ multiplex PCR; TCRdb keeps in-frame clones, though not all of them. Here the sample spans roughly 100,000 clones, around 9.1% being singletons. The sequenced sample was PBMCs. This clonotype was obtained from a man aged 40-55 years in good health and CMV-seropositive. V and J are TRBV25-1 and TRBJ2-4, with D tentatively TRBD2 (6 bases). The CDR3: CASSEYSGLAKNIQYF. CDR3 coding DNA: TGTGCCAGCAGTGAATATAGCGGATTAGCCAAAAACATTCAGTACTTC.